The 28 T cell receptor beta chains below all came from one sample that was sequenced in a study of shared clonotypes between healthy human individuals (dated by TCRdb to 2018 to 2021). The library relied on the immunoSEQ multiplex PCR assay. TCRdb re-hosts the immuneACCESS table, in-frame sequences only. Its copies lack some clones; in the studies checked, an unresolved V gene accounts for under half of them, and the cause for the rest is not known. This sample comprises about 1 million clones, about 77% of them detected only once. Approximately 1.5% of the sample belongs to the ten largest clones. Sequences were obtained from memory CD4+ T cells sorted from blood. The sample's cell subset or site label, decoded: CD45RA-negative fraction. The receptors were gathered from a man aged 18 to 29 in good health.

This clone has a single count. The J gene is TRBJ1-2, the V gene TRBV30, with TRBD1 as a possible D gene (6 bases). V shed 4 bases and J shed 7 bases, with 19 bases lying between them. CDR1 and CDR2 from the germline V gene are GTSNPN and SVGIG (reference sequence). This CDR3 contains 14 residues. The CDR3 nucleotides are TGTGCCTGGACGGGGGCAGGGATCGGCGGTGGCTACACCTTC. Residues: CAWTGAGIGGGYTF. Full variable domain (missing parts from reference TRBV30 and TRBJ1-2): SQTIHQWPATLVQPVGSPLSLECTVEGTSNPNLYWYRQAAGRGLQLLFYSVGIGQISSEVPQNLSASRPQDRQFILSSKKLLLSDSGFYLCAWTGAGIGGGYTFGSGTRLTVV.

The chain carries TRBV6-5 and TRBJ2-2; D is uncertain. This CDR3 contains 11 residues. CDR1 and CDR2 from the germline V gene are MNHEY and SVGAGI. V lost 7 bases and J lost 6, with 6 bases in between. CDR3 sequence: CASTQAGELFF. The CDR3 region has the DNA TGTGCCAGCACCCAGGCCGGGGAGCTGTTTTTT.

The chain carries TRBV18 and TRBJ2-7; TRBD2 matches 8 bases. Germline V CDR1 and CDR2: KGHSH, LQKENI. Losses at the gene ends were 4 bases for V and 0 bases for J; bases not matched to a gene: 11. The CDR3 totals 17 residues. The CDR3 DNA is TGTGCCAGCTCACTGTTTATGAGAAGCGGGAGCTCCTACGAGCAGTACTTC. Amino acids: CASSLFMRSGSSYEQYF.

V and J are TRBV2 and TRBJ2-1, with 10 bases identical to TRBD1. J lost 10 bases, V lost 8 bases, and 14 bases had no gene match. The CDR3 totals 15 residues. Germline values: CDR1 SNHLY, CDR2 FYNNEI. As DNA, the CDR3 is TGTGCCAGCGGCGGACAGGGGGTTTCGGGGGAGGAGCAGTTCTTC. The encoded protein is CASGGQGVSGEEQFF.

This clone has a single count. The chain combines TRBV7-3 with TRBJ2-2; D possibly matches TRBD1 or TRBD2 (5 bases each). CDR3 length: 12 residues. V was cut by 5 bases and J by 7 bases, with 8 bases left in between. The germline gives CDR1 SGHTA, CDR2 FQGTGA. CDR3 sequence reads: CASSGDHGELFF. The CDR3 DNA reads TGTGCCAGCAGCGGGGACCACGGGGAGCTGTTTTTT.

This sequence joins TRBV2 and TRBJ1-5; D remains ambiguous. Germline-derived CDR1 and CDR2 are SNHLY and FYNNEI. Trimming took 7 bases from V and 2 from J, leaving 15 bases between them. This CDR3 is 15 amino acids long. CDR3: CASTIGWGGNQPQHF. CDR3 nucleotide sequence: TGTGCCAGCACCATTGGTTGGGGAGGCAATCAGCCCCAGCATTTT.

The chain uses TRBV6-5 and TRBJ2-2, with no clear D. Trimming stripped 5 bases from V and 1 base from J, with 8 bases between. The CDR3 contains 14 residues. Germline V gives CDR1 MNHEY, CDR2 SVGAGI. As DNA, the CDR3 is TGTGCCAGCAGTACCTATGGGAACACCGGGGAGCTGTTTTTT. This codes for CASSTYGNTGELFF.

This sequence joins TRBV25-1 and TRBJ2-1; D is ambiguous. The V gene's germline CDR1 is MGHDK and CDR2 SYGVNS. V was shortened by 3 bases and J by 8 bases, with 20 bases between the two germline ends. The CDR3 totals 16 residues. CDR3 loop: CASSDFNGPHGDEQFF. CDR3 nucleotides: TGTGCCAGCAGTGATTTCAACGGGCCTCATGGGGATGAGCAGTTCTTC.

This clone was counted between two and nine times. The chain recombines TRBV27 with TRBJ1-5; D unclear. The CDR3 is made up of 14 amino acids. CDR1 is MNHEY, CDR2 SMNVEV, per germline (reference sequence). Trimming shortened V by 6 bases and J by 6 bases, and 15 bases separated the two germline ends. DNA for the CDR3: TGTGCCAGCAGAACTCGCGGTATCAGTCAGCCCCAGCATTTT. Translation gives CASRTRGISQPQHF.

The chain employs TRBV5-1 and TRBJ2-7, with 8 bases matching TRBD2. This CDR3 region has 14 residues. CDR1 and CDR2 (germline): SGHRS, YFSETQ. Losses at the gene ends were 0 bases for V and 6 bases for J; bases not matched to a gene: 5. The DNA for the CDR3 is TGCGCCAGCAGCTTGGCGGACGGGAGGGGCGAGCAGTACTTC. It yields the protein CASSLADGRGEQYF.

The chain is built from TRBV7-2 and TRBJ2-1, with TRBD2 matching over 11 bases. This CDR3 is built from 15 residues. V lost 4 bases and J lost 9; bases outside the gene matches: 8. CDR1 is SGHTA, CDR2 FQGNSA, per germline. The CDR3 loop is CASSSLGLAVAEQFF. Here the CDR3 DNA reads TGTGCCAGCAGCTCCCTGGGACTAGCGGTCGCTGAGCAGTTCTTC.

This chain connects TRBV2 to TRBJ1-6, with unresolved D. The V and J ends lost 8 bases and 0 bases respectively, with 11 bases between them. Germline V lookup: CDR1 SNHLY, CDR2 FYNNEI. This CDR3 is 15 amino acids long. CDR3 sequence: CASEGLSSYNSPLHF. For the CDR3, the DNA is TGTGCCAGCGAGGGCTTAAGCTCCTATAATTCACCCCTCCACTTT.

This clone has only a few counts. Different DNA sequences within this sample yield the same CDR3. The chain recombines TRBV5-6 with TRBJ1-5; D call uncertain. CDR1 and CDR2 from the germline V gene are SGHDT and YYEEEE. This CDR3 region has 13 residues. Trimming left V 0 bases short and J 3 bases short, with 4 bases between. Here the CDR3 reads CASSLGNNQPQHF. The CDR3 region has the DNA TGTGCCAGCAGCTTGGGGAACAATCAGCCCCAGCATTTT.

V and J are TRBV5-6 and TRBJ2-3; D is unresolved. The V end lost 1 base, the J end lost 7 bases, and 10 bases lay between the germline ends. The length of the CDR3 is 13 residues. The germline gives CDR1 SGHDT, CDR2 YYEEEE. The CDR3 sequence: CASSLSSLNTQYF. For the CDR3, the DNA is TGTGCCAGCAGCTTGAGCAGCCTCAATACGCAGTATTTT.

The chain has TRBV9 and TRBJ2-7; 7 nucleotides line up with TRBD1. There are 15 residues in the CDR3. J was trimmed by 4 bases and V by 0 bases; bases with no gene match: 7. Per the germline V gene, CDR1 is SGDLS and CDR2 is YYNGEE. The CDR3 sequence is CASSVEGAGWYEQYF. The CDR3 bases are TGTGCCAGCAGCGTAGAGGGGGCAGGGTGGTACGAGCAGTACTTC.

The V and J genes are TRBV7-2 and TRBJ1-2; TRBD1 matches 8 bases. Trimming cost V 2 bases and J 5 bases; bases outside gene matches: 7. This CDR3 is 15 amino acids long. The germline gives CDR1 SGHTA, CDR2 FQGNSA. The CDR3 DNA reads TGTGCCAGCAGCTTATCGACAGGGGATAAGTATGGCTACACCTTC. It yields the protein CASSLSTGDKYGYTF.

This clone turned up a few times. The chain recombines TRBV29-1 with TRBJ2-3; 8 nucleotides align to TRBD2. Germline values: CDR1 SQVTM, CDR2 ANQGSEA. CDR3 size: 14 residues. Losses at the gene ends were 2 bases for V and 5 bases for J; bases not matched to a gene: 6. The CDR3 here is CSVEPPGGVDTQYF. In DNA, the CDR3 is TGCAGCGTTGAACCCCCGGGGGGGGTAGATACGCAGTATTTT.

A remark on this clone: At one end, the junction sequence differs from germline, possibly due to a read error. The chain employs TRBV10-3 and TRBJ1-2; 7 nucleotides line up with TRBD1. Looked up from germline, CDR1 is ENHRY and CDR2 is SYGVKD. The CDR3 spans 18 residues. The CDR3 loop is CAISEDRVPTGPKYGYTF. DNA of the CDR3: TGTGCCATCAGTGAGGACAGGGTGCCGACCGGGCCTAAATATGGCTACACCTTC.

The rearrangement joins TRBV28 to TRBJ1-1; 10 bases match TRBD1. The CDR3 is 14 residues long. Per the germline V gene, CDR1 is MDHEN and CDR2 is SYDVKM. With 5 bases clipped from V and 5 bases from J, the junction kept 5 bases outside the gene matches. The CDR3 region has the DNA TGTGCCAGCAGTCGCGGGACAGGGGATACTGAAGCTTTCTTT. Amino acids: CASSRGTGDTEAFF.

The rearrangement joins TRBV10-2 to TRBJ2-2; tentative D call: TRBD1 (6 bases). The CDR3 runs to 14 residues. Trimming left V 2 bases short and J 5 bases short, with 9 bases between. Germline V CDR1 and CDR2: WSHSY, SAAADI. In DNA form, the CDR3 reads TGCGCCAGCAGTGAGAACAGGGTGACCGGGGAGCTGTTTTTT. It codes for CASSENRVTGELFF.

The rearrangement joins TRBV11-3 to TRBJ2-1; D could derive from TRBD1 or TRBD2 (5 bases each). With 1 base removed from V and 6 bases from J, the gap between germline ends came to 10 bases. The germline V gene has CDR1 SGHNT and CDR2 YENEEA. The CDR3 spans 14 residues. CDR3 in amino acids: CASSLGGPSNEQFF. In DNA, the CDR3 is TGTGCCAGCAGCTTAGGGGGACCCTCCAATGAGCAGTTCTTC.

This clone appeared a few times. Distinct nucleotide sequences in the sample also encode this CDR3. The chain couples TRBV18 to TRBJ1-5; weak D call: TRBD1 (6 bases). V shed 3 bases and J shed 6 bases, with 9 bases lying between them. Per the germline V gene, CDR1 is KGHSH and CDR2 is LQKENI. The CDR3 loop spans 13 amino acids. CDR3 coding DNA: TGTGCCAGCTCACCGGGGGCAGGTCAGCCCCAGCATTTT. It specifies CASSPGAGQPQHF.

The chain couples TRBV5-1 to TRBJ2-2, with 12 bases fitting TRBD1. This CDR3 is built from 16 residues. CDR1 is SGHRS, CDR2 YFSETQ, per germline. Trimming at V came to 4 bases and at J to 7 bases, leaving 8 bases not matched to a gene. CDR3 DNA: TGCGCCAGCAGCCGGACGGGACAGGGGGCAATCGGGGAGCTGTTTTTT. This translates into CASSRTGQGAIGELFF.

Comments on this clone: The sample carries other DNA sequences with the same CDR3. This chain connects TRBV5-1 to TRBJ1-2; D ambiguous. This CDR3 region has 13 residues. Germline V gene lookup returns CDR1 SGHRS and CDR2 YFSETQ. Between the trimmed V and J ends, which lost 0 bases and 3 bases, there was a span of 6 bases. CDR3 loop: CASSLGPDYGYTF. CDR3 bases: TGCGCCAGCAGCTTGGGACCCGACTATGGCTACACCTTC.

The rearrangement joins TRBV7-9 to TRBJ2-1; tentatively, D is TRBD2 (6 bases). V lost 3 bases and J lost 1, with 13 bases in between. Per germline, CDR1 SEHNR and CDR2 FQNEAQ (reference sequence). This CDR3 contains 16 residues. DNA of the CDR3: TGTGCCAGCAGCTTCTACGGGAGAGGTTCCTACAATGAGCAGTTCTTC. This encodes CASSFYGRGSYNEQFF.

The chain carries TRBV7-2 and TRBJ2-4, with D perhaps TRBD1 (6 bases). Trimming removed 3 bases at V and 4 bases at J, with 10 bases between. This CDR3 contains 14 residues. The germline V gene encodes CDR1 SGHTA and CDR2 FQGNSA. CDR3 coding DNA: TGTGCCAGCAGCTTGGGAGACAGGAAAAACATTCAGTACTTC. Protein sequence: CASSLGDRKNIQYF. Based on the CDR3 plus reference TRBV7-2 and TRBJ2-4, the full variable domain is GAGVSQSPSNKVTEKGKDVELRCDPISGHTALYWYRQSLGQGLEFLIYFQGNSAPDKSGLPSDRFSAERTGGSVSTLTIQRTQQEDSAVYLCASSLGDRKNIQYFGAGTRLSVL.

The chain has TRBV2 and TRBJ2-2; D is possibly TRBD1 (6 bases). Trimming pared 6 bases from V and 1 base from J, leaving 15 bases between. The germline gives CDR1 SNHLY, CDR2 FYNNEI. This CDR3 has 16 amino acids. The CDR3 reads CASRTQGRGNTGELFF. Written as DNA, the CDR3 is TGTGCCAGCAGGACACAGGGCCGGGGGAACACCGGGGAGCTGTTTTTT.

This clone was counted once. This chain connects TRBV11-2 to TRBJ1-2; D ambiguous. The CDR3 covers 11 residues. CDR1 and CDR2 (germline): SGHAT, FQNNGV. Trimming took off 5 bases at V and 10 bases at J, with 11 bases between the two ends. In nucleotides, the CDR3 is TGTGCCAGCAGCGCGACCCTGGACTACACCTTC. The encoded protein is CASSATLDYTF. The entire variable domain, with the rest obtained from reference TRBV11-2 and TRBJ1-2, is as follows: EAGVAQSPRYKIIEKRQSVAFWCNPISGHATLYWYQQILGQGPKLLIQFQNNGVVDDSQLPKDRFSAERLKGVDSTLKIQPAKLEDSAVYLCASSATLDYTFGSGTRLTVV.